What follows are 18 T cell receptor beta chains derived from one specimen sequenced in a study of technical replicates of blood from a handful of donors. Only in-frame clones appear in the TCRdb table, and some are missing; sequencing was by immunoSEQ multiplex PCR. The sample consists of 95,000 or so clones, about 95% of them appearing once. The sample comprised T cells isolated from PBMCs. These receptors were taken from a human donor in good health.

The V and J genes are TRBV7-8 and TRBJ1-2; tentative D call: TRBD1 (6 bases). This CDR3 is 14 amino acids long. CDR1 is SGHVS, CDR2 FQNEAQ, per germline. V lost 3 bases to trimming and J lost 0 bases, with 8 bases between them. CDR3 in DNA: TGTGCCAGCAGCTTGGACAGTGCTAACTATGGCTACACCTTC. Residues: CASSLDSANYGYTF.

The J gene is TRBJ2-3, the V gene TRBV30; 10 bases are shared with TRBD2. The junction had 5 bases not matched to a gene; V was cut back by 1 base and J by 4 bases. Germline CDR1 GTSNPN, CDR2 SVGIG (reference sequence). The CDR3 sequence is 15 residues long. CDR3 residues: CAWSAQAGGPDTQYF. For the CDR3, the DNA is TGTGCCTGGAGTGCCCAAGCGGGAGGGCCAGATACGCAGTATTTT.

The chain links TRBV10-3 to TRBJ1-1; TRBD1 aligns across 8 bases. Germline-derived CDR1 and CDR2 are ENHRY and SYGVKD. V was clipped by 3 bases and J by 7 bases; unmatched bases: 1. This CDR3 is 12 amino acids long. CDR3 sequence reads: CAISEQGDEAFF. The CDR3 nucleotides are TGTGCCATCAGTGAACAGGGGGATGAAGCTTTCTTT.

The V gene is TRBV27, the J gene TRBJ2-7; perhaps TRBD2 as D (6 bases). This CDR3 has 13 amino acids. Germline CDR1 and CDR2: MNHEY and SMNVEV (reference sequence). Trimming shortened V by 8 bases and J by 3 bases, and 14 bases separated the two germline ends. The CDR3 region is CASAYEGGYEQYF. DNA for the CDR3: TGTGCCAGCGCCTACGAGGGAGGCTACGAGCAGTACTTC.

The V and J genes are TRBV11-1 and TRBJ2-1, with 14 nucleotides matching TRBD2. Germline CDR1 and CDR2: SGHAT and FQDESV (reference sequence). V lost 8 bases to trimming and J lost 2 bases; unmatched junction nucleotides: 8. The CDR3 runs to 17 residues. The CDR3 DNA reads TGTGCCAGCGGCGGACTAGCGGGAGGACGCACCTACAATGAGCAGTTCTTC. Translation: CASGGLAGGRTYNEQFF.

This chain joins TRBV5-1 and TRBJ1-4; maybe TRBD1 (6 bases). The V and J ends lost 4 bases and 0 bases respectively, with 13 bases between them. CDR3 length: 16 amino acids. Per the germline V gene, CDR1 is SGHRS and CDR2 is YFSETQ. The CDR3 region has the DNA TGCGCCAGCAGCGCGGACCGACAGGCAACTAATGAAAAACTGTTTTTT. Protein product: CASSADRQATNEKLFF.

The chain joins TRBV5-8 to TRBJ2-7, with a tentative D call TRBD2 (5 bases). The CDR3 has 14 amino acids. Germline V CDR1 and CDR2: SGHTS, YDEGEE. Trimming left V 4 bases short and J 3 bases short, with 14 bases between. DNA for the CDR3: TGTGCCAGCAGCCTAACCGGACTCCTCTACGAGCAGTACTTC. Amino acids: CASSLTGLLYEQYF.

The gene calls are TRBV6-5 and TRBJ1-3, with D unresolved. This CDR3 is 13 amino acids long. The V end lost 4 bases, the J end lost 4 bases, and 8 bases lay between the germline ends. Germline CDR1 is MNHEY and CDR2 is SVGAGI. CDR3 nucleotides: TGTGCCAGCAGTTCTTACATAGGAAACACCATATATTTT. Protein sequence: CASSSYIGNTIYF.

On this clone: A read error may produce the germline difference seen at one junction end. The chain employs TRBV9 and TRBJ2-3; no clear D gene. CDR3 size: 13 residues. CDR1 SGDLS and CDR2 YYNGEE come from the germline V gene. The CDR3 here is CASSVGPEDSQYF. In DNA, the CDR3 is TGTGCCAGCAGCGTAGGGCCCGAAGATTCGCAGTATTTT.

J is TRBJ1-2 and V is TRBV2, with D possibly being TRBD1 (5 bases). Between the trimmed V and J ends, which lost 7 bases and 6 bases, there was a span of 18 bases. This CDR3 spans 14 amino acids. Germline V CDR1 and CDR2: SNHLY, FYNNEI. CDR3: CASKIPVGADGYTF. The CDR3 DNA is TGTGCCAGCAAGATCCCGGTAGGGGCCGATGGCTACACCTTC.

This clone was counted a single time. The CDR3 nucleotides read TGTGCCAGCTCACTCACTCACCCGGGTCCTAGCACAGATACGCAGTATTTT. This codes for CASSLTHPGPSTDTQYF. V usage is TRBV18 and J usage is TRBJ2-3; D ambiguous. Trimming left V 4 bases short and J 0 bases short, with 17 bases between. This CDR3 region has 17 residues. Germline loops: CDR1 KGHSH, CDR2 LQKENI.

The V gene is TRBV10-1, the J gene TRBJ2-7; possibly TRBD2 for D (6 bases). Germline V gene lookup returns CDR1 WNHNN and CDR2 SYGVQD (reference sequence). Trimming removed 11 bases at V and 8 bases at J, with 25 bases between. The CDR3 is 14 amino acids. The CDR3 region is CAGRNGTNPTKQYF. CDR3 bases: TGCGCCGGGAGGAACGGGACCAATCCTACGAAGCAGTACTTC.

In this sample, this clone turned up a few times. The rearrangement links TRBV15 to TRBJ1-2, with TRBD1 as a possible D gene (5 bases). Trimming pared 8 bases from V and 8 bases from J, leaving 18 bases between. This CDR3 comprises 13 residues. Germline assignment: CDR1 LNHNV and CDR2 YYDKDF (reference sequence). The chain's CDR3 is CATYPGGALGYTF. The CDR3 DNA reads as TGTGCCACCTATCCAGGCGGGGCACTGGGCTACACCTTC.

J is TRBJ2-5 and V is TRBV9; 12 nucleotides match TRBD2. CDR3 length: 14 residues. V was clipped by 7 bases and J by 5 bases; unmatched bases: 6. CDR1 and CDR2 from the germline V gene are SGDLS and YYNGEE. DNA of the CDR3: TGTGCCAGCGGAACTAGCGGGAGGTTGGAGACCCAGTACTTC. Protein sequence: CASGTSGRLETQYF.

J is TRBJ2-1 and V is TRBV9; 9 nucleotides agree with TRBD2. The CDR3 has 15 residues. V was clipped by 0 bases and J by 6 bases; unmatched bases: 4. Germline V gene data show CDR1 as SGDLS and CDR2 as YYNGEE. The CDR3 DNA follows: TGTGCCAGCAGCGTAGGCGGGAGGGCAATCAATGAGCAGTTCTTC. It encodes CASSVGGRAINEQFF.

This chain joins TRBV29-1 and TRBJ2-7, with 11 nucleotides matching TRBD2. Trimming took 6 bases from V and 5 from J; bases not matched to a gene: 6. The CDR3 spans 13 residues. Germline assignment: CDR1 SQVTM and CDR2 ANQGSEA. The CDR3, as DNA: TGCAGCGTCCGTAGCGGGAGGGCCAACGAGCAGTACTTC. It translates to CSVRSGRANEQYF.

The V gene is TRBV9, the J gene TRBJ2-7; weak D call: TRBD2 (6 bases). The ends were cut back, 2 bases at V and 5 bases at J, with 17 bases in the middle. Looked up from germline, CDR1 is SGDLS and CDR2 is YYNGEE. The CDR3 consists of 15 residues. The chain's CDR3 is CASSVEGGLVHEQYF. For the CDR3, the DNA is TGTGCCAGCAGCGTGGAGGGTGGCCTCGTTCACGAGCAGTACTTC.

This clone was seen a single time. The genes are TRBV5-1 and TRBJ1-3; tentatively, D is TRBD1 (5 bases). The V gene's germline CDR1 is SGHRS and CDR2 YFSETQ. This CDR3 has 16 amino acids. V shed 6 bases and J shed 3 bases, with 19 bases lying between them. The CDR3 DNA is TGCGCCAGCACCCCAGACGGCACCGGGGGTGGAAACACCATATATTTT. This encodes CASTPDGTGGGNTIYF.